Listed here are 19 T cell receptor beta chains from one sample, sequenced in a study of blood T cell repertoires in COVID-19. The table came from immunoSEQ multiplex PCR; TCRdb's copy has only in-frame clones and leaves some out. The table includes 150,000 to 200,000 clones, more than 75% detected once. Sample: PBMCs or T cells enriched from blood (not recorded which). These receptor sequences come from a man between 40 and 49 years old who had recovered from COVID-19.

The chain combines TRBV6-5 with TRBJ2-7; 8 bases line up with TRBD2. After removal of 5 bases from V and 6 bases from J, the junction contained 9 bases not matched to a gene. The CDR3 spans 14 residues. The germline CDR1 and CDR2 sequences are MNHEY and SVGAGI. The CDR3 reads CASSRGGVGSEQYV. Here the CDR3 DNA reads TGTGCCAGCAGTCGGGGGGGAGTCGGGTCCGAGCAGTACGTC.

This rearrangement joins TRBV6-4 to TRBJ2-5; 8 bases are a match to TRBD1. Germline CDR1 MRHNA, CDR2 SNTAGT. CDR3 size: 17 residues. With V trimmed by 11 bases and J by 4 bases, 21 bases remained unmatched. CDR3 in DNA: TGTGCCCCGGAGGAGGAACAGGGGGAACATTCGGGAGAGACCCAGTACTTC. Amino acid sequence: CAPEEEQGEHSGETQYF.

This chain uses TRBV6-4 with TRBJ1-5; D remains ambiguous. Trimming pared 0 bases from V and 2 bases from J, leaving 11 bases between. The CDR3 has 16 residues. Germline CDR1 is MRHNA and CDR2 is SNTAGT. The chain's CDR3 is CASSDSTDEGNQPQHF. CDR3 coding DNA: TGTGCCAGCAGTGACTCGACTGACGAGGGCAATCAGCCCCAGCATTTT.

V and J are TRBV19 and TRBJ1-5; D unclear. Germline CDR1 is LNHDA and CDR2 is SQIVND (reference sequence). This CDR3 is built from 16 residues. V was pared by 2 bases and J by 2 bases, with 13 bases between. As DNA, the CDR3 is TGTGCCAGTAGTATAATCGACCCTGGAGGCAATCAGCCCCAGCATTTT. Protein product: CASSIIDPGGNQPQHF.

The chain links TRBV5-1 to TRBJ1-2, with no clear D. Trimming pared 0 bases from V and 5 bases from J, leaving 14 bases between. The CDR3 length is 15 residues. The germline V gene has CDR1 SGHRS and CDR2 YFSETQ. The CDR3 nucleotides read TGCGCCAGCAGCTTGGCCGGGGAGGGCCGTTATGGCTACACCTTC. Amino acids: CASSLAGEGRYGYTF. Based on the CDR3 plus reference TRBV5-1 and TRBJ1-2, the full variable domain is KAGVTQTPRYLIKTRGQQVTLSCSPISGHRSVSWYQQTPGQGLQFLFEYFSETQRNKGNFPGRFSGRQFSNSRSEMNVSTLELGDSALYLCASSLAGEGRYGYTFGSGTRLTVV.

The chain recombines TRBV2 with TRBJ1-1, with D uncertain. The germline V gene has CDR1 SNHLY and CDR2 FYNNEI. The CDR3 spans 13 residues. V dropped 0 bases and J dropped 8 bases, with 10 bases sitting between them. This chain's CDR3 is CASSEALTEEAFF. CDR3 bases: TGTGCCAGCAGTGAAGCATTGACGGAGGAAGCTTTCTTT.

The table lists this clone with a few counts. V gene TRBV7-7 combines with J gene TRBJ1-3; D might be TRBD1 (6 bases). Trimming removed 5 bases from V and 8 bases from J, with 19 bases in between. Per the germline V gene, CDR1 is SSHAT and CDR2 is FNYEAQ (reference sequence). The CDR3 is 15 residues long. CDR3 DNA: TGTGCCAGCAGCCCGGGGGGACACCCAACGGACACCATATATTTT. It codes for CASSPGGHPTDTIYF.

The count of this clone is one. The J gene is TRBJ2-2, the V gene TRBV2, with 8 bases aligning to TRBD2. The germline V gene encodes CDR1 SNHLY and CDR2 FYNNEI. The CDR3 runs 14 residues. J lost 2 bases, V lost 7 bases, and 3 bases had no gene match. The chain's CDR3 is CASKRGTNTGELFF. In DNA form, the CDR3 reads TGTGCCAGCAAGCGGGGGACCAACACCGGGGAGCTGTTTTTT.

This clone was found once. The chain is built from TRBV20-1 and TRBJ1-3, with unresolved D. The CDR3 consists of 14 residues. Germline V lookup: CDR1 DFQATT, CDR2 SNEGSKA (reference sequence). The V and J ends lost 3 bases and 12 bases respectively, with 21 bases between them. This chain's CDR3 is CSASFGSLETDIYF. The CDR3 bases are TGCAGTGCTAGTTTCGGGTCTCTGGAAACGGACATATATTTT.

The J gene is TRBJ1-5, the V gene TRBV5-6; 9 bases map to TRBD1. CDR3 length: 15 amino acids. With 4 bases clipped from V and 3 bases from J, the junction kept 5 bases outside the gene matches. The germline V gene has CDR1 SGHDT and CDR2 YYEEEE. The CDR3, as DNA: TGTGCCAGCAGCCAGACAGGGGGTATCAATCAGCCCCAGCATTTT. Encoded protein: CASSQTGGINQPQHF.

The chain recombines TRBV2 with TRBJ2-2; the D is unclear. Deletions cut 4 bases from V and 5 bases from J, with 5 bases between. The CDR3 totals 12 residues. Per the germline V gene, CDR1 is SNHLY and CDR2 is FYNNEI. CDR3 sequence: CASSVETGELFF. As DNA, the CDR3 is TGTGCCAGCAGTGTGGAGACCGGGGAGCTGTTTTTT.

The V and J genes are TRBV9 and TRBJ2-6; 7 positions match TRBD2. The V segment lost 4 bases and the J segment 0 bases; nucleotides outside the gene matches: 4. Germline V gene sequence: CDR1 SGDLS, CDR2 YYNGEE. CDR3 length equals 16 residues. The CDR3 loop is CASSPPGGSGANVLTF. The CDR3 coding sequence is TGTGCCAGCAGCCCCCCGGGGGGCTCTGGGGCCAACGTCCTGACTTTC.

V usage is TRBV11-3 and J usage is TRBJ2-4; D perhaps matches TRBD2 (6 bases). The CDR3 extends over 14 amino acids. V lost 4 bases, J lost 6 bases, and 13 bases lay in between. The V gene's germline CDR1 is SGHNT and CDR2 YENEEA. The CDR3 sequence is CASSSPSGGNIQYF. The CDR3, as DNA: TGTGCCAGCAGCTCCCCATCCGGGGGAAACATTCAGTACTTC.

V usage is TRBV5-1 and J usage is TRBJ1-2, with TRBD1 as a possible D gene (5 bases). Germline CDR1 is SGHRS and CDR2 is YFSETQ. This CDR3 spans 14 amino acids. V was clipped by 0 bases and J by 3 bases, with 9 bases between them. CDR3 loop: CASSLEGRDYGYTF. CDR3 DNA sequence: TGCGCCAGCAGCTTGGAGGGCAGGGACTATGGCTACACCTTC.

The chain carries TRBV5-6 and TRBJ2-3, with D possibly being TRBD2 (6 bases). Germline V gives CDR1 SGHDT, CDR2 YYEEEE. Trimming stripped 5 bases from V and 7 bases from J, with 20 bases between. The length of the CDR3 is 15 residues. CDR3 residues: CASSLLGVGRNTQYF. CDR3 DNA: TGTGCCAGCAGTCTTCTTGGGGTGGGGAGGAATACGCAGTATTTT.

The chain combines TRBV5-4 with TRBJ2-2; 8 bases agree with TRBD2. The trim removed 4 bases at V and 6 bases at J, leaving 8 bases unmatched. This CDR3 comprises 15 residues. Germline V CDR1 and CDR2: SGHNT, YYREEE (reference sequence). This CDR3 reads CASSPGGGVAGELFF. CDR3 nucleotides: TGTGCCAGCAGCCCGGGGGGGGGCGTCGCCGGGGAGCTGTTTTTT.

The J gene is TRBJ2-7, the V gene TRBV9; 7 nucleotides align to TRBD2. Per the germline V gene, CDR1 is SGDLS and CDR2 is YYNGEE. The CDR3 contains 13 residues. V shed 7 bases and J 6 bases; nucleotides not matched to a gene: 10. CDR3 nucleotide sequence: TGTGCCAGCTCCCCGAGTGGGGGGGGCGAGCAGTACTTC. It encodes CASSPSGGGEQYF.

About this clone: Additional DNA sequences in this sample encode the identical CDR3. The chain carries TRBV27 and TRBJ2-1; TRBD1 agrees at 7 bases. Per germline, CDR1 MNHEY and CDR2 SMNVEV (reference sequence). Unmatched junction bases numbered 2, after V lost 3 bases and J lost 6 bases. This CDR3 has 13 residues. CDR3 protein: CASSFSGGNEQFF. The CDR3 DNA is TGTGCCAGCAGTTTTTCAGGGGGCAATGAGCAGTTCTTC.

In DNA form, the CDR3 reads TGTGCCAGCCAGACAGGGGGTTATGGCTACACCTTC. The encoded protein is CASQTGGYGYTF. V usage is TRBV19 and J usage is TRBJ1-2; TRBD1 agrees at 9 bases. After removal of 9 bases from V and 5 bases from J, the junction contained 4 bases not matched to a gene. This CDR3 has 12 residues. Looked up from germline, CDR1 is LNHDA and CDR2 is SQIVND (reference sequence). The entire variable domain, with the rest obtained from reference TRBV19 and TRBJ1-2, is as follows: DGGITQSPKYLFRKEGQNVTLSCEQNLNHDAMYWYRQDPGQGLRLIYYSQIVNDFQKGDIAEGYSVSREKKESFPLTVTSAQKNPTAFYLCASQTGGYGYTFGSGTRLTVV.